These 22 T cell receptor beta chains were all obtained from the same sample, sequenced in a study of identical twins. TCRdb called the 5' RACE reads again in MiXCR, with one record for every CDR3 protein. The sample includes approximately 620,000 distinct CDR3 sequences, 8% to 9% of them seen just once. These same data were also listed under a study on yellow fever vaccine responses in identical twins.

The specimen sequenced was PBMCs. The receptors were gathered from a young woman in good health.

This clonotype was found a few times. The V call is TRBV10-2, the J call TRBJ1-6; 7 nucleotides align to TRBD1. CDR3 length: 15 residues. V gave up 6 bases and J gave up 7 bases; unmatched junction bases: 9. Germline V gene sequence: CDR1 WSHSY, CDR2 SAAADI. The CDR3 region has the DNA TGCGCCAGCAGAGACCAGGGACAGCAGAATTCACCCCTCCACTTT. Protein: CASRDQGQQNSPLHF.

This clonotype appeared a few times. The V and J genes are TRBV10-3 and TRBJ2-3, with D tentatively TRBD2 (6 bases). The CDR3 totals 13 residues. CDR1 is ENHRY, CDR2 SYGVKD, per germline. V lost 6 bases to trimming and J lost 6 bases, with 13 bases between them. The CDR3 loop reads CAISSGQPDTQYF. In DNA form, the CDR3 reads TGTGCCATCAGCAGCGGGCAGCCGGATACGCAGTATTTT.

This clonotype was recorded many times. The rearrangement links TRBV7-2 to TRBJ2-7; D is perhaps TRBD1 (6 bases). V gave up 5 bases and J gave up 3 bases, with 14 bases separating them. Germline lookup yields CDR1 SGHTA and CDR2 FQGNSA. This CDR3 is built from 14 residues. CDR3 in amino acids: CASSLPGQVYEQYF. The CDR3 DNA reads as TGTGCCAGCAGCCTGCCGGGACAAGTCTACGAGCAGTACTTC.

This clonotype was seen more than once but under ten times. This chain links TRBV4-1 with TRBJ2-7; 10 bases are a match to TRBD2. Germline CDR1 MGHRA, CDR2 YSYEKL. Trimming took 3 bases from V and 1 from J; bases not matched to a gene: 6. The CDR3 is 16 amino acids. The CDR3 here is CASSQFLAGGSYEQYF. Here the CDR3 DNA reads TGCGCCAGCAGCCAGTTCTTAGCGGGAGGATCCTACGAGCAGTACTTC.

In its sample, this clonotype was seen many times. The chain recombines TRBV28 with TRBJ2-7; TRBD1 might be the D (6 bases). The ends were cut back, 5 bases at V and 3 bases at J, with 20 bases in the middle. Per germline, CDR1 MDHEN and CDR2 SYDVKM. CDR3 length: 16 amino acids. The CDR3 is CASSTPVVRGIYEQYF. CDR3 bases: TGTGCCAGCAGTACCCCGGTAGTTAGGGGGATCTACGAGCAGTACTTC. Supplemented by reference TRBV28 and TRBJ2-7, the full variable domain reads DVKVTQSSRYLVKRTGEKVFLECVQDMDHENMFWYRQDPGLGLRLIYFSYDVKMKEKGDIPEGYSVSREKKERFSLILESASTNQTSMYLCASSTPVVRGIYEQYFGPGTRLTVT.

The V call is TRBV9, the J call TRBJ2-6, with no clear D. Germline V CDR1 and CDR2: SGDLS, YYNGEE. The CDR3 is made up of 15 amino acids. V was trimmed by 7 bases and J by 0 bases, leaving 11 bases between them. For the CDR3, the DNA is TGTGCCAGCTCAGTAGTAGGCTCTGGGGCCAACGTCCTGACTTTC. Translating it yields CASSVVGSGANVLTF.

This clonotype was picked up many times. The J gene is TRBJ2-5, the V gene TRBV5-5, with 15 bases lining up with TRBD2. CDR1 and CDR2 from the germline V gene are SGHKS and YYEKEE (reference sequence). The CDR3 length is 16 residues. Germline trimming cut 2 bases from V and 3 bases from J; bases unmatched to any gene: 2. The DNA for the CDR3 is TGTGCCAGCAGCTTAGGACTAGCGGGAGGGGAAGAGACCCAGTACTTC. Encoded protein: CASSLGLAGGEETQYF.

The table lists this clonotype with many counts. The chain carries TRBV9 and TRBJ2-3; 9 nucleotides agree with TRBD2. CDR3 length: 15 amino acids. Germline lookup yields CDR1 SGDLS and CDR2 YYNGEE. Germline trimming cut 2 bases from V and 6 bases from J; bases unmatched to any gene: 7. CDR3 region: CASSVAGLATDTQYF. CDR3 nucleotides: TGTGCCAGCAGCGTGGCAGGACTAGCGACTGATACGCAGTATTTT.

This clonotype has a count of ten or more. V gene TRBV10-3 combines with J gene TRBJ2-3; perhaps TRBD2 as D (6 bases). CDR1 and CDR2 from the germline V gene are ENHRY and SYGVKD. The CDR3 totals 14 residues. Trimming pared 2 bases from V and 0 bases from J, leaving 6 bases between. DNA of the CDR3: TGTGCCATCAGTGAGGCGGGAAGCACAGATACGCAGTATTTT. Protein product: CAISEAGSTDTQYF.

This clonotype was seen ten or more times. The rearrangement uses TRBV29-1 and TRBJ2-7; TRBD1 aligns across 7 bases. The CDR3 is 14 amino acids. Per the germline V gene, CDR1 is SQVTM and CDR2 is ANQGSEA. The V segment lost 7 bases and the J segment 2 bases; nucleotides outside the gene matches: 11. CDR3 DNA sequence: TGCAGCGGAAGCCCGGGACAGTGGCCCTACGAGCAGTACTTC. Translating gives CSGSPGQWPYEQYF.

This clonotype has a count of ten or more. The rearrangement links TRBV6-1 to TRBJ2-7, with TRBD1 matching over 9 bases. The CDR3 is 14 amino acids. Germline V CDR1 and CDR2: MNHNS, SASEGT. The V and J ends lost 6 bases and 5 bases, in that order; junction bases with no gene match: 8. This CDR3 reads CASSPGTGLNEQYF. In DNA form, the CDR3 reads TGTGCCAGCAGCCCCGGGACAGGGCTTAACGAGCAGTACTTC.

This sequence joins TRBV29-1 and TRBJ1-2; the D gene is possibly TRBD1 (5 bases). Germline CDR1 is SQVTM and CDR2 is ANQGSEA. Trimming took 1 base from V and 4 from J, leaving 13 bases between them. This CDR3 has 14 amino acids. CDR3 DNA: TGCAGCGTTGAAGGGACACCCCTCAGCTATGGCTACACCTTC. This translates into CSVEGTPLSYGYTF.

There are a few counts of this clonotype. The chain combines TRBV28 with TRBJ1-2; a weak D match, TRBD1 (5 bases). Germline loops: CDR1 MDHEN, CDR2 SYDVKM. V lost 6 bases, J lost 4 bases, and 12 bases lay in between. CDR3 length: 13 residues. The CDR3 nucleotides are TGTGCCAGCAGCCAGACAGCTTCCTATGGCTACACCTTC. It is translated as CASSQTASYGYTF.

This clonotype turned up a few times. CDR3 sequence: CASSPQGVDTGELFF. The CDR3 DNA follows: TGTGCCAGCAGCCCACAGGGTGTCGACACCGGGGAGCTGTTTTTT. The J gene is TRBJ2-2, the V gene TRBV12-3 or TRBV12-4; D perhaps matches TRBD1 (6 bases). This CDR3 contains 15 residues. The germline V and J ends were trimmed by 6 bases and 3 bases, with 14 bases remaining between them.

The chain joins TRBV6-1 to TRBJ2-7, with 13 bases aligning to TRBD2. The CDR3 runs 14 residues. Germline CDR1 MNHNS, CDR2 SASEGT. Trimming cost V 8 bases and J 5 bases; bases outside gene matches: 6. CDR3 sequence reads: CASGGLAGDDEQYF. The CDR3 DNA is TGTGCCAGCGGCGGACTAGCGGGAGACGACGAGCAGTACTTC.

Many counts were recorded for this clonotype. The chain employs TRBV20-1 and TRBJ2-1; no reliable D call. The CDR3 runs 14 residues. The germline CDR1 and CDR2 sequences are DFQATT and SNEGSKA (reference sequence). The germline V and J ends were trimmed by 6 bases and 4 bases, with 16 bases remaining between them. Here the CDR3 DNA reads TGCAGTGCAGTATCCGCTATTCTTTACAATGAGCAGTTCTTC. Translating it yields CSAVSAILYNEQFF.

This clonotype showed up just a few times. This chain links TRBV27 with TRBJ2-7; D might be TRBD1 (6 bases). There are 13 residues in the CDR3. Germline-derived CDR1 and CDR2 are MNHEY and SMNVEV (reference sequence). V shed 2 bases and J shed 5 bases, with 10 bases lying between them. The CDR3: CASSLAGVHEQYF. The CDR3 coding sequence is TGTGCCAGCAGTTTAGCAGGGGTCCACGAGCAGTACTTC.

This chain joins TRBV3-1 and TRBJ1-6, with D maybe TRBD1 (5 bases). The CDR3 consists of 15 residues. Germline values: CDR1 LGHDT, CDR2 YNNKEL (reference sequence). V was trimmed by 0 bases and J by 9 bases, leaving 12 bases between them. The CDR3 nucleotides read TGTGCCAGCAGCCAAGACGGGGACGGACTTTCACCCCTCCACTTT. Translated: CASSQDGDGLSPLHF.

The chain carries TRBV3-1 and TRBJ2-3; no definite D call. With 2 bases removed from V and 1 base from J, the gap between germline ends came to 10 bases. Germline CDR1 and CDR2: LGHDT and YNNKEL (reference sequence). The CDR3 is made up of 15 amino acids. This CDR3 is CASSQNSRGTDTQYF. CDR3 sequence (DNA): TGTGCCAGCAGCCAAAATAGTAGAGGCACAGATACGCAGTATTTT.

The chain recombines TRBV7-2 with TRBJ2-7, with TRBD2 matching 8 bases. V lost 2 bases and J lost 3; bases outside the gene matches: 6. CDR3 length: 15 amino acids. Germline CDR1 and CDR2: SGHTA and FQGNSA. In DNA, the CDR3 is TGTGCCAGCAGCTTAAATAGCGGGAAGAACTACGAGCAGTACTTC. As protein: CASSLNSGKNYEQYF.

The table lists this clonotype with many counts. This chain joins TRBV29-1 and TRBJ2-1; TRBD2 matches 8 bases. Germline V gene data show CDR1 as SQVTM and CDR2 as ANQGSEA. This CDR3 contains 15 residues. The CDR3 is CSVRGRAGVYNEQFF. For the CDR3, the DNA is TGCAGTGTTCGAGGCAGAGCGGGAGTCTACAATGAGCAGTTCTTC.

This rearrangement joins TRBV25-1 to TRBJ2-7, with a possible D match to TRBD2 (6 bases). The germline V and J ends were trimmed by 2 bases and 2 bases, with 13 bases remaining between them. The CDR3 sequence is 15 residues long. CDR1 and CDR2 from the germline V gene are MGHDK and SYGVNS. CDR3 in amino acids: CASSEVGGRTYEQYF. The CDR3 coding sequence is TGTGCCAGCAGTGAAGTAGGAGGGAGGACCTACGAGCAGTACTTC.